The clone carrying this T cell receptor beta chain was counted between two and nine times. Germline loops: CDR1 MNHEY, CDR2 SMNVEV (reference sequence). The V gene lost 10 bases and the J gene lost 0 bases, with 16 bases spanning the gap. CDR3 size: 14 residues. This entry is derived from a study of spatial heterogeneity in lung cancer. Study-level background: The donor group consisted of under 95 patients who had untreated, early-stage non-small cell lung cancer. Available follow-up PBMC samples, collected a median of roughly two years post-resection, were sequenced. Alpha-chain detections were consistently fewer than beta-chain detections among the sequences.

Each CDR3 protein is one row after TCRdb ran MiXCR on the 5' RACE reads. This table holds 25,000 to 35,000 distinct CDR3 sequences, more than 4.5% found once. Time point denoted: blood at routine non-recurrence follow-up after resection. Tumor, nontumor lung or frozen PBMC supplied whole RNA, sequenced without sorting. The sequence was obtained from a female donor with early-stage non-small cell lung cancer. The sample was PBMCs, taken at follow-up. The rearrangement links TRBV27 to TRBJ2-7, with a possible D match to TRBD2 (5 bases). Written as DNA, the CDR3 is TGTGCCACCCGGGGTTTCACAACCTCCTACGAGCAGTACTTC. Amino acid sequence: CATRGFTTSYEQYF.